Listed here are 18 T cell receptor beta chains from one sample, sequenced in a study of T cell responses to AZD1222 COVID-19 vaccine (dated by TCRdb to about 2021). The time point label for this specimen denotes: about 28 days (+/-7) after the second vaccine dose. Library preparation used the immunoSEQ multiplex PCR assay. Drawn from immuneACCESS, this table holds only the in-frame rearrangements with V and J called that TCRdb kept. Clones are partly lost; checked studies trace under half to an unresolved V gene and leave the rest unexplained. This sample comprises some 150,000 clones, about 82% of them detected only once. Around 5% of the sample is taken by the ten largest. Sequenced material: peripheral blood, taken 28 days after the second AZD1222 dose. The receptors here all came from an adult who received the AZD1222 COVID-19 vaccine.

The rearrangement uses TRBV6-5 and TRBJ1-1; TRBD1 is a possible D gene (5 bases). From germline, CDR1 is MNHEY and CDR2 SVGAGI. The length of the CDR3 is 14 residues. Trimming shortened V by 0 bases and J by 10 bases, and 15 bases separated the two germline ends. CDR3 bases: TGTGCCAGCAGTTACTCGAGGGGCGGGTTGGGAGCTTTCTTT. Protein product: CASSYSRGGLGAFF.

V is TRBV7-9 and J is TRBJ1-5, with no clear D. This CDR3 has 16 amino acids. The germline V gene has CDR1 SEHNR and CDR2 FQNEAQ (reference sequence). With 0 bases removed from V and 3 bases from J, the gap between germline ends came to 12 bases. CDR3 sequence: CASSLAEAPHNQPQHF. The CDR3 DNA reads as TGTGCCAGCAGCTTAGCGGAGGCACCCCACAATCAGCCCCAGCATTTT.

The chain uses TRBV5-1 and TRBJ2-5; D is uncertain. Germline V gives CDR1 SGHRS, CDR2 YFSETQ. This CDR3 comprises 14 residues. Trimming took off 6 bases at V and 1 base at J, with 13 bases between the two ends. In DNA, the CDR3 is TGCGCCAGCACTCGGAGTCTATCCCAAGAGACCCAGTACTTC. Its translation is CASTRSLSQETQYF.

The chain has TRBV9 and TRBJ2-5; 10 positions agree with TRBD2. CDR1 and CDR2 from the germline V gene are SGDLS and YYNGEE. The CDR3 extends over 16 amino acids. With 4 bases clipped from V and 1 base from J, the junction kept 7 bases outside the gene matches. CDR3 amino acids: CASSPRRLAGQETQYF. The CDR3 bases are TGTGCCAGCAGCCCACGACGACTAGCGGGCCAAGAGACCCAGTACTTC.

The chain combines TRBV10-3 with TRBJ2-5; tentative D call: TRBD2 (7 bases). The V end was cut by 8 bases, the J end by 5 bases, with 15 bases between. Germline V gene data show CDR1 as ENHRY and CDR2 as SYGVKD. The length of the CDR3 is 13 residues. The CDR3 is CAIGGGARETQYF. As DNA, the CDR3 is TGTGCCATCGGGGGGGGCGCCCGGGAGACCCAGTACTTC.

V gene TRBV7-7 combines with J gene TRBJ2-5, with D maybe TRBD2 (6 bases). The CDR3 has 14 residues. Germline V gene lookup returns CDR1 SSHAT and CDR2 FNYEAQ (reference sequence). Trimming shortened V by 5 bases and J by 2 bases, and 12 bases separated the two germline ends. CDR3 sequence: CASSAGLIQETQYF. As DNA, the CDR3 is TGTGCCAGCAGCGCCGGACTAATACAAGAGACCCAGTACTTC.

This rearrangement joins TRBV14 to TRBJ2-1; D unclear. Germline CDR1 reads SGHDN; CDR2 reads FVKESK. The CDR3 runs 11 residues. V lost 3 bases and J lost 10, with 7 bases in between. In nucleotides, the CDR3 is TGTGCCAGCAGCCAGCGTCTAGAGCAGTTCTTC. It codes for CASSQRLEQFF.

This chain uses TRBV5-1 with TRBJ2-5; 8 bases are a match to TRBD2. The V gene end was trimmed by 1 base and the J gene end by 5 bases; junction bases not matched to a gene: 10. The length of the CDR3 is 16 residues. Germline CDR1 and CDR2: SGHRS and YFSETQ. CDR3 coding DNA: TGCGCCAGCAGCTTGAACCCCCCGGGACTAGGGGAGACCCAGTACTTC. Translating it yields CASSLNPPGLGETQYF.

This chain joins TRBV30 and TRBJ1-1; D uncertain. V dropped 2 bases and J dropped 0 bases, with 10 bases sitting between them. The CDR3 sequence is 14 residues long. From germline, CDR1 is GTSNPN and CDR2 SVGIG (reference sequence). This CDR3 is CAWSPVQLNTEAFF. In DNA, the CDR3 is TGTGCCTGGAGTCCGGTTCAGCTGAACACTGAAGCTTTCTTT.

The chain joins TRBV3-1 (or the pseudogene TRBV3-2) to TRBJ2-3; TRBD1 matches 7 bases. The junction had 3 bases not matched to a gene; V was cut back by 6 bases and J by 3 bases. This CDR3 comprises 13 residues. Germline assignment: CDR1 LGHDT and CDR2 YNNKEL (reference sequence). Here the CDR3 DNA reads TGTGCCAGCAGGGGACAGCGGACAGATACGCAGTATTTT. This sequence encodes CASRGQRTDTQYF.

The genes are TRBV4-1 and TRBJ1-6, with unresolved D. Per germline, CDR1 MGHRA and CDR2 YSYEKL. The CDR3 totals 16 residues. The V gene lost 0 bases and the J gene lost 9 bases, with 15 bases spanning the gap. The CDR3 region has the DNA TGCGCCAGCAGCCAAGATCTAAGGCTGGGGAGTTCACCCCTCCACTTT. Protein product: CASSQDLRLGSSPLHF.

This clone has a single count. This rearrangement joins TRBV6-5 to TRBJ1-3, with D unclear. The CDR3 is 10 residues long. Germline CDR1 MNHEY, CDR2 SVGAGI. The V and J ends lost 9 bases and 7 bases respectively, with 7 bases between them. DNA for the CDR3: TGTGCCAGTTTTCTTAACACCATATATTTT. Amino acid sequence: CASFLNTIYF.

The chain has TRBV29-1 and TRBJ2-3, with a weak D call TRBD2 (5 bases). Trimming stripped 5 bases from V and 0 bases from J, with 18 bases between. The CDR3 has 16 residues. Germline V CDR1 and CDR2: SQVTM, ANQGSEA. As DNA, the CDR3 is TGCAGCGTTCCCGGTGCCGGAGGTTCTAGCACAGATACGCAGTATTTT. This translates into CSVPGAGGSSTDTQYF.

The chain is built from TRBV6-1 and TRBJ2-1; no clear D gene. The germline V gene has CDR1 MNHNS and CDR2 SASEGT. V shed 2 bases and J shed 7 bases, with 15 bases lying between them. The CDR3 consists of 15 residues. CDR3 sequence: CASSEQPSALNEQFF. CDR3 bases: TGTGCCAGCAGTGAACAGCCCTCCGCTCTTAATGAGCAGTTCTTC.

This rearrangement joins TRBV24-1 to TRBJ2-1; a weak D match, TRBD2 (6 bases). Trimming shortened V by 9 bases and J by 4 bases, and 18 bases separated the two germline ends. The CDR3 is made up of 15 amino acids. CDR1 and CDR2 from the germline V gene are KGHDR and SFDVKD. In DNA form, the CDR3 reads TGTGCCACCCAAAGGTGGGGGGAAGGGTACAATGAGCAGTTCTTC. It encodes CATQRWGEGYNEQFF.

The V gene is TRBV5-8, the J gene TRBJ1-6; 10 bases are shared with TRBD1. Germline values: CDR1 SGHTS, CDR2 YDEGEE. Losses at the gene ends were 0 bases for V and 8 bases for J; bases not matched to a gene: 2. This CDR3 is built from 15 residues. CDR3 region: CASSLADRGYSPLHF. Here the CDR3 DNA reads TGTGCCAGCAGCTTGGCGGACAGGGGGTATTCACCCCTCCACTTT.

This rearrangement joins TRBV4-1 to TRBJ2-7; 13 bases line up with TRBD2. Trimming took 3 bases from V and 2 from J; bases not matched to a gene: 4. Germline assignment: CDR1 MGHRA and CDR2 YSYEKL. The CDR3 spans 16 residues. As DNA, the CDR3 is TGCGCCAGCAGCCAGCCCACTAGCGGGAGGGCCTACGAGCAGTACTTC. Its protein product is CASSQPTSGRAYEQYF.

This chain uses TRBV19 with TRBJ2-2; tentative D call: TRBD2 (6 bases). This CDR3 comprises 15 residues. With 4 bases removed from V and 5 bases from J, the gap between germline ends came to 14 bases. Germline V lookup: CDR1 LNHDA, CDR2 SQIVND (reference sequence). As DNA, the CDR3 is TGTGCCAGTAGTACCTCGTGGGCGGGGACCGGGGAGCTGTTTTTT. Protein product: CASSTSWAGTGELFF.